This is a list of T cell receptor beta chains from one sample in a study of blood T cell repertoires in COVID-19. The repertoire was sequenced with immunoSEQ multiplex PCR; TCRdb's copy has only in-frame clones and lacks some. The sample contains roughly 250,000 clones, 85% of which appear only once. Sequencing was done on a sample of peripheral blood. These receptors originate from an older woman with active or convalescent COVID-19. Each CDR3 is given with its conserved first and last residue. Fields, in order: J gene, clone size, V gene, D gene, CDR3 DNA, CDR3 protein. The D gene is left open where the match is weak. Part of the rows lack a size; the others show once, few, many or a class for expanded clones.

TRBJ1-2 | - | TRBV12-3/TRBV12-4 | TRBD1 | TGTGCCAGCAGCGGGACAGCGATGGGCTACACCTTC | CASSGTAMGYTF
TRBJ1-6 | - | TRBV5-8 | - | TGTGCCAGCAGCGTGAGCCCGGGACAAAGACTAAATTCACCCCTCCACTTT | CASSVSPGQRLNSPLHF
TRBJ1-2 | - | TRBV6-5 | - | TGTGCCAGCAGTTACTTGGGCAGGGGTTTTGATGGCTACACCTTC | CASSYLGRGFDGYTF
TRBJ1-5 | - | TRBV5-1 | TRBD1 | TGCGCCAGCAGCTTGGCCGGGGACAGTAATCAGCCCCAGCATTTT | CASSLAGDSNQPQHF
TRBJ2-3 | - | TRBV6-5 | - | TGTGCCAGCAGCCTGACAATCGTGGATACGCAGTATTTT | CASSLTIVDTQYF
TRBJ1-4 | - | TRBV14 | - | TGTGCCAGCAGCCAAACAGGGAATGAAAAACTGTTTTTT | CASSQTGNEKLFF
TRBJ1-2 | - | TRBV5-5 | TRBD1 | TGTGCCAGCAGCGGCGGCGGACAGGTTAGCGATGGCTACACCTTC | CASSGGGQVSDGYTF
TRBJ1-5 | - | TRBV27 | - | TGTGCCAGCAGTTACAGGGAAGGTCAGCCCCAGCATTTT | CASSYREGQPQHF
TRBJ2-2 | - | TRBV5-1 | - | TGCGCCAGCAGCCCACGGGTCGGGGTCAACACCGGGGAGCTGTTTTTT | CASSPRVGVNTGELFF
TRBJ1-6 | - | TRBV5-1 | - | TGCGCCAGCAGCTTAGTAGGGGCCCACGACCTCCACTTT | CASSLVGAHDLHF
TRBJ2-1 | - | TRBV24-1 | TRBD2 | TGTGCCACCAGTACATCTAGCGGGAGGTCGTATGAGCAGTTCTTC | CATSTSSGRSYEQFF
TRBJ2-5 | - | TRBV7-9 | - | TGTGCCAGCAGCCCCGGGTCGGAGGGAGAGACCCAGTACTTC | CASSPGSEGETQYF
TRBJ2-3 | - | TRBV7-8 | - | TGTGCCAGCAGCTTAGGCGCGGGGCTACCTAGCACAGATACGCAGTATTTT | CASSLGAGLPSTDTQYF
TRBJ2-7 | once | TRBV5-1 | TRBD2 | TGCGCCAGCAGCTTGGCCGGTGAACTAGCGGGAGGGCCGGCGCACTACGAGCAGTACTTC | CASSLAGELAGGPAHYEQYF
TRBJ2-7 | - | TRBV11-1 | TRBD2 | TGTGCCAGCAGCAGCGCCCATAGCGGGAGTACCTACGAGCAGTACTTC | CASSSAHSGSTYEQYF
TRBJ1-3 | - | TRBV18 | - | TGTGCCAGCTCACCAGACAGGATCTCTGGAAACACCATATATTTT | CASSPDRISGNTIYF
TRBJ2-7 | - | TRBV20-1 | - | TGCAGTGCTAGGGCCGACTACGAGCAGTACTTC | CSARADYEQYF
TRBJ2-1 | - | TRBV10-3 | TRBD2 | TGTGCCATCAGGGCCGGGACTAGCGGGGACAATGAGCAGTTCTTC | CAIRAGTSGDNEQFF
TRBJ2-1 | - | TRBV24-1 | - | TGTGCCACCAGTGATTTGAGGACAGACAATGAGCAGTTCTTC | CATSDLRTDNEQFF
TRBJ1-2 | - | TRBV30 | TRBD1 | TGTGCCTGGAGCCAGGGGGCGCGGGGCTATGGCTACACCTTC | CAWSQGARGYGYTF
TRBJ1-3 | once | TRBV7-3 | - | TGTGCCAGCAGCCCCGACAGCTCCTCTGGAAACACCATATATTTT | CASSPDSSSGNTIYF
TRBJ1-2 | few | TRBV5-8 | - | TGTGCCAGCAGCCGAACCCGCTTCGGGTTTGGCTACACCTTC | CASSRTRFGFGYTF
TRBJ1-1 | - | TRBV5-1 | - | TGCGCCAGCAGCTTGGTCAGTAATCTGAACACTGAAGCTTTCTTT | CASSLVSNLNTEAFF
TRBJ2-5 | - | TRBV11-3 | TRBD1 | TGTGCCAGCAGCTTAGTGGGCAGGGGGCAAGAGACCCAGTACTTC | CASSLVGRGQETQYF
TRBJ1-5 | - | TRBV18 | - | TGTGCCAGCGGACTTAATCAGCCCCAGCATTTT | CASGLNQPQHF
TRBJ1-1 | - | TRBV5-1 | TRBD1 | TGCGCCAGCAGCTTCTCCGCGGGCAGGGGGCACACTGAAGCTTTCTTT | CASSFSAGRGHTEAFF
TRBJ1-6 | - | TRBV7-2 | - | TGTGCCAGCAGCAGACAGAATTCACCCCTCCACTTT | CASSRQNSPLHF
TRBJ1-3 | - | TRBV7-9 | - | TGTGCCAGCAGCCCTCAGGGAAACACCATATATTTT | CASSPQGNTIYF
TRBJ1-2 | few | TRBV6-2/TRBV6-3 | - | TGTGCCAGCAGTGACTTCCGGGGTAATGGCTACACCTTC | CASSDFRGNGYTF
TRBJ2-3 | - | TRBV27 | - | TGTGCCAGCAGTTTACGGGTGTCCACAGATACGCAGTATTTT | CASSLRVSTDTQYF
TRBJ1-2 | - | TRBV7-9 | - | TGTGCCAGCAGCCAAGAGACACTGCCGGGCTACACCTTC | CASSQETLPGYTF